This record concerns one T cell receptor (beta chain) sequence. This specimen comes from a study of blood T cell repertoires in COVID-19. Study-level background: In each case, the material was cDNA or gDNA derived from T cells, B-cell-depleted T cells, or PBMCs.

Trimming removed 5 bases at V and 5 bases at J, with 18 bases between. In germline, CDR1 is SGHRS, CDR2 YFSETQ. This CDR3 is 15 amino acids long. Study processing details: From reference gene primer amplification, estimates of nucleated cell counts were derived. Sequencing used immunoSEQ multiplex PCR; TCRdb keeps in-frame clones, though not all of them. The V and J calls and the clone size are those of that table, but D and trimming were determined from the DNA. The sample records 300,000 or so clones, around 88% being singletons. The TCR comes from a woman aged 30 to 39 who had recovered from COVID-19. The sequenced sample was peripheral blood. This chain links TRBV5-1 with TRBJ2-3, with D possibly matching TRBD2 (6 bases). The CDR3 loop is CASSLTGTLLDTQYF. DNA of the CDR3: TGCGCCAGCAGTCTGACCGGGACTCTACTAGATACGCAGTATTTT.